The rows below give T cell receptor beta chains drawn from one sample of a study of cytomegalovirus exposure and HLA in healthy donors. Data came from immunoSEQ multiplex PCR; TCRdb stores just in-frame clones and leaves some out. The repertoire holds 80,000 or so clones, with around 10% as singletons. The sequenced sample was PBMCs. The receptors come from a man aged 55 to 70 in good health and CMV-seropositive. The CDR3 runs from the conserved cysteine through the conserved F or W. Each record gives: J gene, D gene, clone size, V gene, CDR3 protein, CDR3 DNA. A D gene is named only where the DNA matches it firmly. For some rows the clone size is stated as once, few or many, or as a class when expanded; others skip it.

TRBJ2-1 | TRBD1 | few | TRBV6-1 | CASSARDRDNEQFF | TGTGCCAGCAGTGCCCGGGACAGAGACAATGAGCAGTTCTTC
TRBJ2-5 | TRBD2 | - | TRBV30 | CAWTLPASGVLETQYF | TGTGCCTGGACCCTCCCGGCTAGCGGGGTGCTAGAGACCCAGTACTTC
TRBJ1-4 | - | - | TRBV28 | CASSLGGREKLFF | TGTGCCAGCAGTTTAGGCGGAAGGGAAAAACTGTTTTTT
TRBJ1-2 | - | few | TRBV28 | CASRRIYGYTF | TGTGCCAGCAGGAGAATCTATGGCTACACCTTC
TRBJ2-1 | - | - | TRBV5-1 | CASRLDTEQFF | TGCGCCAGCAGACTCGATACTGAGCAGTTCTTC
TRBJ2-3 | TRBD2 | few | TRBV11-1 | CASSREEADTQYF | TGTGCCAGCAGCCGGGAGGAGGCAGATACGCAGTATTTT
TRBJ2-7 | - | - | TRBV7-3 | CASSPRNSYEQYF | TGTGCCAGCAGCCCGAGAAATAGCTACGAGCAGTACTTC
TRBJ1-1 | TRBD1 | - | TRBV4-1 | CASSPGQGSFMNTEAFF | TGCGCCAGCAGCCCTGGACAGGGTTCTTTCATGAACACTGAAGCTTTCTTT
TRBJ2-1 | TRBD1 | - | TRBV7-2 | CASSFRQGAYNEQFF | TGTGCCAGCAGCTTTCGACAGGGGGCCTACAATGAGCAGTTCTTC
TRBJ2-3 | - | once | TRBV28 | CATGAGRGPDTQYF | TGTGCCACAGGGGCGGGTCGAGGGCCGGATACGCAGTATTTT
TRBJ2-1 | TRBD2 | - | TRBV5-1 | CATARAGGPYNEQFF | TGCGCCACCGCAAGGGCGGGAGGGCCCTACAATGAGCAGTTCTTC
TRBJ1-3 | - | - | TRBV5-1 | CASSRTAHSSGNTIYF | TGCGCCAGCAGCCGGACAGCGCATTCCTCTGGAAACACCATATATTTT
TRBJ1-1 | - | - | TRBV7-3 | CASRTDSEAFF | TGTGCCAGCAGAACTGACAGTGAAGCTTTCTTT
TRBJ1-2 | TRBD1 | - | TRBV9 | CASSASGGGYTF | TGTGCCAGCAGCGCTTCAGGGGGTGGCTACACCTTC
TRBJ1-5 | - | few | TRBV6-4 | CASSELSGQTQHF | TGTGCCAGCAGCGAACTATCTGGACAGACCCAGCATTTT
TRBJ1-4 | - | - | TRBV14 | CASSTGTMEEKLFF | TGTGCCAGCAGCACCGGGACAATGGAAGAAAAACTGTTTTTT
TRBJ2-7 | - | - | TRBV7-9 | CASSLGSGAPNEQYF | TGTGCCAGCAGCTTAGGAAGCGGAGCCCCCAACGAGCAGTACTTC
TRBJ1-4 | TRBD1 | - | TRBV27 | CASSLSPGQGRIGEKLFF | TGTGCCAGCAGTTTATCCCCGGGACAGGGGAGGATCGGTGAAAAACTGTTTTTT
TRBJ1-3 | - | few | TRBV19 | CASKEGHSGNTIYF | TGTGCCAGTAAAGAAGGACACTCTGGAAACACCATATATTTT
TRBJ1-6 | TRBD1 | few | TRBV25-1 | CASTQTGVNSPLHF | TGTGCCAGCACCCAGACAGGGGTCAATTCACCCCTCCACTTT
TRBJ2-3 | TRBD1 | - | TRBV6-5 | CASRTGALTDTQYF | TGTGCCAGCAGAACAGGGGCCCTCACAGATACGCAGTATTTT
TRBJ2-7 | - | - | TRBV28 | CASRPNGGVYEQYF | TGTGCCAGCAGGCCGAACGGAGGGGTCTACGAGCAGTACTTC
TRBJ2-6 | TRBD1 | few | TRBV27 | CASQQRLGTGGSGANVLTF | TGTGCCAGCCAGCAGCGTTTAGGGACAGGGGGCTCTGGGGCCAACGTCCTGACTTTC
TRBJ1-2 | TRBD1 | - | TRBV5-4 | CASSPTGGYGYTF | TGTGCCAGCAGCCCAACAGGGGGGTATGGCTACACCTTC
TRBJ2-5 | TRBD2 | few | TRBV28 | CASTSRGGRETQYF | TGTGCCAGCACATCGCGGGGGGGCCGCGAGACCCAGTACTTC
TRBJ2-3 | - | - | TRBV7-9 | CAGDSYGDTQYF | TGTGCCGGAGACTCGTACGGAGATACGCAGTATTTT
TRBJ1-1 | - | - | TRBV2 | CASSDGVGRTEAFF | TGTGCCAGCAGTGATGGTGTAGGGAGGACTGAAGCTTTCTTT
TRBJ1-4 | - | few | TRBV28 | CALREAVSEKLFF | TGTGCCCTCCGAGAGGCAGTGAGTGAAAAACTGTTTTTT
TRBJ1-4 | TRBD1 | few | TRBV7-9 | CASSLGTAYYEKLFF | TGTGCCAGCAGCTTGGGGACAGCTTATTATGAAAAACTGTTTTTT
TRBJ1-3 | TRBD1 | few | TRBV5-1 | CASRSTGGPGNTIYF | TGCGCCAGCAGGTCGACAGGGGGCCCTGGAAACACCATATATTTT
TRBJ1-4 | - | few | TRBV5-1 | CASKNGGHEKLFF | TGCGCCAGCAAGAACGGGGGGCACGAAAAACTGTTTTTT
TRBJ1-1 | - | - | TRBV6-6 | CASSYFPDSEAFF | TGTGCCAGCAGTTACTTTCCGGACTCTGAAGCTTTCTTT
TRBJ2-3 | - | few | TRBV9 | CASSLLMAARDTQYF | TGTGCCAGCAGCCTATTAATGGCCGCGCGGGATACGCAGTATTTT
TRBJ2-3 | TRBD1 | - | TRBV5-1 | CASSLEGGPGTDTQYF | TGCGCCAGCAGCTTGGAAGGGGGCCCTGGCACAGATACGCAGTATTTT
TRBJ2-2 | - | - | TRBV7-2 | CASSLAGAGELFF | TGTGCCAGCAGCTTAGCGGGAGCCGGGGAGCTGTTTTTT
TRBJ1-4 | TRBD1 | few | TRBV28 | CASSRQGIEKLFF | TGTGCCAGCAGCCGACAGGGTATAGAAAAACTGTTTTTT
TRBJ1-5 | TRBD1 | few | TRBV6-1 | CASRTTGGSNQPQHF | TGTGCCAGCAGAACCACAGGGGGAAGCAATCAGCCCCAGCATTTT
TRBJ1-1 | - | - | TRBV5-4 | CASSLATAGTEAFF | TGTGCCAGCAGCTTGGCGACGGCCGGGACTGAAGCTTTCTTT
TRBJ2-5 | TRBD1 | few | TRBV28 | CASSHDRAQETQYF | TGTGCCAGCAGCCACGACAGGGCACAAGAGACCCAGTACTTC
TRBJ1-2 | - | - | TRBV10-3 | CAISESRHYTF | TGTGCCATCAGTGAGTCGCGACACTACACCTTC
TRBJ1-3 | - | - | TRBV13 | CASSPLAASGNTIYF | TGTGCCAGCAGCCCTTTGGCGGCCTCTGGAAACACCATATATTTT
TRBJ2-1 | TRBD2 | - | TRBV7-2 | CASSLGGAGGPNYYNEQFF | TGTGCCAGCAGCTTAGGAGGAGCGGGGGGGCCCAACTACTACAATGAGCAGTTCTTC
TRBJ2-3 | TRBD2 | - | TRBV11-3 | CASSLGVGLAGTDTQYF | TGTGCCAGCAGCTTAGGTGTCGGACTAGCAGGCACAGATACGCAGTATTTT
TRBJ2-5 | TRBD1 | - | TRBV6-1 | CARQTGRETQYF | TGTGCCAGGCAGACAGGGCGCGAGACCCAGTACTTC
TRBJ2-3 | TRBD1 | few | TRBV19 | CASSRDRDRDTQYF | TGTGCCAGTAGTAGGGACAGGGATAGAGATACGCAGTATTTT
TRBJ2-1 | - | few | TRBV5-4 | CASSLGTGGYNEQFF | TGTGCCAGCAGCTTGGGGACTGGCGGGTACAATGAGCAGTTCTTC
TRBJ1-1 | - | few | TRBV10-3 | CAISGEHMMNTEAFF | TGTGCCATCAGCGGGGAGCACATGATGAACACTGAAGCTTTCTTT
TRBJ2-1 | TRBD2 | few | TRBV29-1 | CSVVGGLAYNEQFF | TGCAGCGTTGTCGGGGGACTAGCCTACAATGAGCAGTTCTTC
TRBJ1-1 | TRBD1 | - | TRBV7-2 | CASSLEGARGEAFF | TGTGCCAGCAGCTTGGAGGGGGCGCGGGGAGAAGCTTTCTTT
TRBJ2-2 | TRBD1 | few | TRBV28 | CASSLRSVGQSTGELFF | TGTGCCAGCAGTTTAAGAAGCGTGGGACAGAGCACCGGGGAGCTGTTTTTT
TRBJ2-1 | TRBD2 | few | TRBV2 | CASSGRTSGYNNEQFF | TGTGCCAGCAGCGGAAGGACTAGCGGGTACAACAATGAGCAGTTCTTC
TRBJ2-3 | TRBD2 | few | TRBV6-1 | CASSEQPLAGGRRGTDTQYF | TGTGCCAGCAGTGAACAACCTTTAGCGGGAGGGAGAAGGGGCACAGATACGCAGTATTTT
TRBJ2-1 | TRBD1 | - | TRBV5-4 | CASSPGGPRAYNEQFF | TGTGCCAGCAGCCCAGGGGGTCCCAGGGCCTACAATGAGCAGTTCTTC
TRBJ1-5 | - | - | TRBV6-5 | CASSYSQNRQPQHF | TGTGCCAGCAGTTACTCGCAGAATCGTCAGCCCCAGCATTTT
TRBJ1-1 | - | few | TRBV11-2 | CASSLTGRNTEAFF | TGTGCCAGCAGCCTAACAGGGAGAAACACTGAAGCTTTCTTT
TRBJ2-3 | TRBD2 | few | TRBV7-9 | CASSLVSGGADTQYF | TGTGCCAGCAGCTTAGTTAGCGGGGGCGCAGATACGCAGTATTTT
TRBJ1-1 | TRBD1 | - | TRBV30 | CAWSPGQGLTEAFF | TGTGCCTGGAGTCCGGGACAGGGACTTACTGAAGCTTTCTTT
TRBJ1-5 | - | - | TRBV28 | CASTPGGSNQPQHF | TGTGCCAGCACCCCCGGGGGTAGCAATCAGCCCCAGCATTTT
TRBJ2-1 | TRBD1 | few | TRBV5-4 | CASSLGGDRGRNEQFF | TGTGCCAGCAGCTTGGGGGGGGACAGGGGGCGAAATGAGCAGTTCTTC
TRBJ2-3 | TRBD2 | - | TRBV28 | CASGLSGGVDTQYF | TGTGCCAGCGGCCTTAGCGGGGGGGTTGATACGCAGTATTTT